This entry describes one T cell receptor (beta chain). The data are from a study of blood T cell repertoires in COVID-19. Study context: The study drew acute and convalescent COVID-19 samples from the United States, Italy and Spain. PBMCs, B-cell-depleted T cells, or T cells provided the cDNA or gDNA that made up the material.

The length of the CDR3 is 15 residues. The germline V gene encodes CDR1 SNHLY and CDR2 FYNNEI. Trimming took off 4 bases at V and 5 bases at J, with 14 bases between the two ends. In the source study's methods: Nucleated cell counts were estimated from reference gene primer amplification. The method was immunoSEQ multiplex PCR; TCRdb's version includes in-frame clones alone and lacks a portion of them. That table furnishes V, J and clone size, whereas the DNA furnished D and trimming. The sample shows some 160,000 clones, 75% to 90% of them seen only once. The specimen sequenced was peripheral blood. The receptor was derived from a woman aged 55-69 years with active COVID-19. The V and J genes are TRBV2 and TRBJ1-4, with unresolved D. This chain's CDR3 is CASSGARGSNEKLFF. The CDR3 coding sequence is TGTGCCAGCAGTGGGGCTCGGGGTTCGAATGAAAAACTGTTTTTT.